These 15 T cell receptor beta chains were all obtained from the same sample, sequenced in a study of graft-versus-host responses after intestinal transplantation. These TCRs are of unknown antigen specificity. Produced via immunoSEQ multiplex PCR; TCRdb's table is partial and in-frame only. This table holds tens of thousands of clones, about 92% found once. Sequenced material: unstimulated CD8+ T cells sorted from spleen or lymph node cells, taken before intestinal transplant. These TCRs come from a human donor who received an intestinal transplant.

The chain joins TRBV27 to TRBJ2-5; 7 bases match TRBD2. This CDR3 has 16 residues. CDR1 is MNHEY, CDR2 SMNVEV, per germline (reference sequence). Trimming cost V 7 bases and J 2 bases; bases outside gene matches: 13. The CDR3 here is CASKEEPGGPQETQYF. The CDR3, as DNA: TGTGCCAGCAAGGAGGAGCCGGGGGGACCACAAGAGACCCAGTACTTC.

The J gene is TRBJ2-3, the V gene TRBV19; the match to TRBD1 covers 7 bases. Unmatched junction bases numbered 7, after V lost 4 bases and J lost 6 bases. The CDR3 has 14 amino acids. The germline gives CDR1 LNHDA, CDR2 SQIVND (reference sequence). The CDR3 region is CASSTVTGADTQYF. As DNA, the CDR3 is TGTGCCAGTAGTACCGTAACAGGGGCGGATACGCAGTATTTT. Full variable domain (missing parts from reference TRBV19 and TRBJ2-3): DGGITQSPKYLFRKEGQNVTLSCEQNLNHDAMYWYRQDPGQGLRLIYYSQIVNDFQKGDIAEGYSVSREKKESFPLTVTSAQKNPTAFYLCASSTVTGADTQYFGPGTRLTVL.

This sequence joins TRBV27 and TRBJ2-2; 7 bases are a match to TRBD2. Germline V gene data show CDR1 as MNHEY and CDR2 as SMNVEV (reference sequence). This CDR3 is built from 17 residues. J gave up 1 base and V 3 bases, and 8 bases lay outside the gene matches. CDR3 nucleotide sequence: TGTGCCAGCAGTTTGTATGAGGGCGGGGGGAACACCGGGGAGCTGTTTTTT. Amino acids: CASSLYEGGGNTGELFF.

The rearrangement joins TRBV4-3 to TRBJ1-1; 8 bases fit TRBD1. The ends lost 1 base at V and 1 base at J; junction bases unmatched: 11. Germline CDR1 is LGHNA and CDR2 is YSLEER. The CDR3 has 18 residues. The CDR3 reads CASSQVPSGTGQNTEAFF. CDR3 bases: TGCGCCAGCAGCCAAGTACCCTCGGGGACAGGCCAGAACACTGAAGCTTTCTTT.

This clone was detected only a few times. The chain links TRBV7-6 to TRBJ2-7; TRBD2 matches 7 bases. This CDR3 comprises 13 residues. V shed 5 bases, J shed 6 bases, and the junction held 7 bases outside the gene matches. Germline-derived CDR1 and CDR2 are SGHVS and FNYEAQ. This chain's CDR3 is CASSIGTKGEQYF. The CDR3 DNA follows: TGTGCCAGCAGCATTGGGACTAAGGGCGAGCAGTACTTC. The whole variable domain, remainder taken from reference TRBV7-6 and TRBJ2-7, is GAGVSQSPRYKVTKRGQDVALRCDPISGHVSLYWYRQALGQGPEFLTYFNYEAQQDKSGLPNDRFSAERPEGSISTLTIQRTEQRDSAMYRCASSIGTKGEQYFGPGTRLTVT.

This clone was recorded a few times. The rearrangement joins TRBV6-6 to TRBJ1-2; tentative D call: TRBD1 (6 bases). Germline values: CDR1 MNHNY, CDR2 SVGAGI (reference sequence). The CDR3 is 13 residues long. V dropped 4 bases and J dropped 8 bases, with 14 bases sitting between them. CDR3 DNA: TGTGCCAGCAGTTTATCACAGGGCGGGGGCTACACCTTC. Amino acids: CASSLSQGGGYTF.

The chain is built from TRBV11-3 and TRBJ1-3; D not certain. CDR3 length equals 17 residues. Germline-derived CDR1 and CDR2 are SGHNT and YENEEA. Trimming shortened V by 1 base and J by 1 base, and 14 bases separated the two germline ends. The CDR3 bases are TGTGCCAGCAGCTTAGCCCGCCTGAGTGAGTCTGGAAACACCATATATTTT. This codes for CASSLARLSESGNTIYF.

J is TRBJ2-3 and V is TRBV2; D possibly corresponds to TRBD2 (5 bases). The CDR3 loop spans 12 amino acids. Between the trimmed V and J ends, which lost 6 bases and 11 bases, there was a span of 15 bases. CDR1 SNHLY and CDR2 FYNNEI come from the germline V gene. The CDR3 coding sequence is TGTGCCAGCAGGGAACTAGGTTCCTTGCAGTATTTT. This translates into CASRELGSLQYF.

The chain is built from TRBV11-2 and TRBJ1-1; D gene uncertain. This CDR3 comprises 16 residues. Trimming took off 8 bases at V and 4 bases at J, with 23 bases between the two ends. The germline gives CDR1 SGHAT, CDR2 FQNNGV. Here the CDR3 DNA reads TGTGCCAGCGGCTCCCCTGTCTCGGCGGGCGGCACTGAAGCTTTCTTT. As protein: CASGSPVSAGGTEAFF.

The V gene is TRBV4-3, the J gene TRBJ2-7, with D possibly TRBD1 on 6 matching bases. With 0 bases removed from V and 12 bases from J, the gap between germline ends came to 33 bases. Germline V lookup: CDR1 LGHNA, CDR2 YSLEER. The CDR3 extends over 19 amino acids. CDR3 loop: CASSQEGLGLDPGGGGLYF. The CDR3 bases are TGCGCCAGCAGCCAAGAGGGTCTCGGTCTCGATCCAGGTGGTGGGGGCCTGTACTTC.

The chain is built from TRBV7-2 and TRBJ2-1; maybe TRBD1 (5 bases). This CDR3 is 16 amino acids long. Germline values: CDR1 SGHTA, CDR2 FQGNSA. Trimming pared 4 bases from V and 4 bases from J, leaving 17 bases between. The CDR3 region has the DNA TGTGCCAGCAGCTCCAGGGATTCGACAGCTTACAATGAGCAGTTCTTC. This encodes CASSSRDSTAYNEQFF.

The V gene is TRBV4-3, the J gene TRBJ1-2, with D uncertain. The CDR3 spans 16 residues. V was cut by 0 bases and J by 0 bases, with 11 bases left in between. Germline CDR1 and CDR2: LGHNA and YSLEER. The CDR3 coding sequence is TGCGCCAGCAGCCAAGACAGCGGATATACTAACTATGGCTACACCTTC. Amino acid sequence: CASSQDSGYTNYGYTF.

This chain connects TRBV10-2 to TRBJ2-3, with TRBD2 matching over 7 bases. Germline V gives CDR1 WSHSY, CDR2 SAAADI. This CDR3 has 16 residues. The J segment lost 2 bases and the V segment lost 0 bases, leaving 5 bases of the junction unmatched. In DNA form, the CDR3 reads TGCGCCAGCAGTGAGTCGGGGGGGGGAATCACAGATACGCAGTATTTT. Amino acid sequence: CASSESGGGITDTQYF.

The V gene is TRBV7-6, the J gene TRBJ2-5; TRBD1 is a possible D gene (6 bases). Trimming stripped 1 base from V and 2 bases from J, with 11 bases between. CDR1 is SGHVS, CDR2 FNYEAQ, per germline. The CDR3 sequence is 15 residues long. For the CDR3, the DNA is TGTGCCAGCAGCTTAGGGACAGATGCTCAAGAGACCCAGTACTTC. Translation gives CASSLGTDAQETQYF. The full variable domain, its missing parts supplied by reference TRBV7-6 and TRBJ2-5, is GAGVSQSPRYKVTKRGQDVALRCDPISGHVSLYWYRQALGQGPEFLTYFNYEAQQDKSGLPNDRFSAERPEGSISTLTIQRTEQRDSAMYRCASSLGTDAQETQYFGPGTRLLVL.

The chain links TRBV2 to TRBJ1-4; possible D gene TRBD1, 5 bases. The CDR3 loop spans 17 amino acids. Germline V gene lookup returns CDR1 SNHLY and CDR2 FYNNEI. The V gene lost 4 bases and the J gene lost 1 base, with 16 bases spanning the gap. Written as DNA, the CDR3 is TGTGCCAGCAGTGCTTTGGGACTCCGGGTAACTAATGAAAAACTGTTTTTT. It encodes CASSALGLRVTNEKLFF. The full variable domain, rest sourced from reference TRBV2 and TRBJ1-4, is EPEVTQTPSHQVTQMGQEVILRCVPISNHLYFYWYRQILGQKVEFLVSFYNNEISEKSEIFDDQFSVERPDGSNFTLKIRSTKLEDSAMYFCASSALGLRVTNEKLFFGSGTQLSVL.